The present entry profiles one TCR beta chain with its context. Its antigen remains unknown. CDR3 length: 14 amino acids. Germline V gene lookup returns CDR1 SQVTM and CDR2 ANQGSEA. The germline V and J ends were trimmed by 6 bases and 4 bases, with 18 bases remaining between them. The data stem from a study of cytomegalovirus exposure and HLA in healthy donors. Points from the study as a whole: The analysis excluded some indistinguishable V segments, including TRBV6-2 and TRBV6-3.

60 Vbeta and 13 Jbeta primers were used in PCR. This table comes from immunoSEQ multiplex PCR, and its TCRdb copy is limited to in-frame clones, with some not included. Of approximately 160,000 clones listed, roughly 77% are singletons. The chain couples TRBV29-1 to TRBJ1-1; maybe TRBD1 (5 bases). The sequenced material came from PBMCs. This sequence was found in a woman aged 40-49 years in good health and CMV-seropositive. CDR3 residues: CSVAEQEEGTEAFF. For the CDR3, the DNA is TGCAGCGTCGCAGAACAGGAGGAGGGCACTGAAGCTTTCTTT.